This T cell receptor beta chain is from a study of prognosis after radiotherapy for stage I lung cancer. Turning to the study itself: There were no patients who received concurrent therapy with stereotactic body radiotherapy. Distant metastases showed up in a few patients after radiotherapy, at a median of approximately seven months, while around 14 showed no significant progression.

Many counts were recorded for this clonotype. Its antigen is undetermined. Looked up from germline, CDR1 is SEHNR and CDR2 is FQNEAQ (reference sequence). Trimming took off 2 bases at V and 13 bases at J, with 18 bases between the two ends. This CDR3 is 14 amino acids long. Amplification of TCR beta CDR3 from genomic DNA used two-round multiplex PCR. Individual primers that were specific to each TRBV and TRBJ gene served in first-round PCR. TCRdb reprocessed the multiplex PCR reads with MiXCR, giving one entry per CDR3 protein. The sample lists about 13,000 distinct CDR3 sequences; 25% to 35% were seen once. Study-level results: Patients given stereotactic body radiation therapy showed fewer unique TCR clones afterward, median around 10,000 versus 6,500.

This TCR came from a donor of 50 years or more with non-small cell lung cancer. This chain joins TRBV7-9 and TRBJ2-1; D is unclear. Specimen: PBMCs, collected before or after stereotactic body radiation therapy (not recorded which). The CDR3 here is CASSLSSQKSVQFF. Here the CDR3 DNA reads TGTGCCAGCAGCTTAAGTTCACAGAAGTCCGTTCAGTTCTTC.